Listed here is a single T cell receptor beta chain. Its antigen remains unidentified. One base away there is no much larger clone; base qualities are not given. Participants in the prospective study were aged roughly 18 to 100 years, lived in some 24 United States geographic areas, and enrolled through a virtual design. In the prospective study, participants were assigned to cohorts based on the clinical history participants reported in a screening survey and a study questionnaire. ImmuneRACE Cohort 3 recovered participants were defined by two consecutive negative NP/OP PCR tests, healthcare professional clearance, or symptom resolution. Mobile phlebotomists in the prospective study collected whole blood, serum and a nasopharyngeal or oropharyngeal swab from every participant. Participants in the prospective study had the option to provide additional blood draws and questionnaires over a 2-month period. Prospective study blood samples were shipped either frozen or at room temperature before DNA extraction.

The data were obtained in a study of blood T cell repertoires in COVID-19 (dated by TCRdb to 2018 to 2020). Broadly, across the study: Collaborator samples came from the United States, Italy and Spain and covered acute and convalescent phases of COVID-19. The material from the prospective study consisted of cDNA or gDNA derived from T cells, B-cell-depleted T cells, or PBMCs. Subjects who had been exposed to COVID-19, were actively infected with it, or had recovered from it provided the deeply sampled blood TCRbeta repertoires that made up the dataset. The repertoires were released in a freely available public database meant as a resource for research on the immune response to SARS-CoV-2. Samples came from the ongoing ImmuneRACE study (first 160 participants) plus 1,254 subjects from 6 global collaborators. Sample metadata almost always included a de-identified subject ID, COVID-19 status, age in years and sex. Where available, HLA class I and class II types were obtained from metadata supplied by the sample provider rather than from assay-based typing.

TCRbeta CDR3 regions were amplified from genomic DNA using the immunoSEQ Assay, a bias-controlled multiplex PCR. The study's own analysis went as follows. Within the assay, amplification of reference gene primers was used to estimate how many nucleated cells each sample contained. Sequence reads were collapsed and filtered to measure the absolute abundance of every unique TCRbeta CDR3 rearrangement. For each sample, productive Simpson clonality was calculated as the square root of Simpson's diversity index across productive rearrangements. TCRdb limited this immuneACCESS table to in-frame rearrangements with V and J called. A share of clones is missing; checked studies link under half to unresolved V genes, and the rest is unexplained. The DNA gave D and trimming, while V, J and clone size come from that table. The sample table shows some 200,000 clones, and around nine tenths are seen once. The ten top clones hold roughly 0.77% of the sample.

Summary of the overall study and its limitations: The quantity of clinical and demographic metadata differed by source and by participant and was supplied without curation.

The source of this sequence is a young woman who had recovered from COVID-19. The sequenced sample consisted of PBMCs or T cells enriched from blood (not recorded which).

DNA sequence: TGTGCCAGCAGCTTATCGGACACCTTTAGTGAGCAGTACTTC. Its translation reads: CASSLSDTFSEQYF. The rearrangement combines TRBV7-6 with TRBJ2-7, and TRBD1 may be the D gene, going by 5 matching bases. The CDR3 numbers 14 residues from cysteine through phenylalanine. The entry retains the CDR3 DNA only, 42 bases that are in frame from base 1. From the germline V gene, CDR1 is SGHVS and CDR2 is FNYEAQ. V gives up 2 bases and J gives up 7 bases, and the segment between their germline ends measures 15 bases. Extended through the reference TRBV7-6 and TRBJ2-7 proteins, this CDR3 yields the full variable domain: GAGVSQSPRYKVTKRGQDVALRCDPISGHVSLYWYRQALGQGPEFLTYFNYEAQQDKSGLPNDRFSAERPEGSISTLTIQRTEQRDSAMYRCASSLSDTFSEQYFGPGTRLTVT.